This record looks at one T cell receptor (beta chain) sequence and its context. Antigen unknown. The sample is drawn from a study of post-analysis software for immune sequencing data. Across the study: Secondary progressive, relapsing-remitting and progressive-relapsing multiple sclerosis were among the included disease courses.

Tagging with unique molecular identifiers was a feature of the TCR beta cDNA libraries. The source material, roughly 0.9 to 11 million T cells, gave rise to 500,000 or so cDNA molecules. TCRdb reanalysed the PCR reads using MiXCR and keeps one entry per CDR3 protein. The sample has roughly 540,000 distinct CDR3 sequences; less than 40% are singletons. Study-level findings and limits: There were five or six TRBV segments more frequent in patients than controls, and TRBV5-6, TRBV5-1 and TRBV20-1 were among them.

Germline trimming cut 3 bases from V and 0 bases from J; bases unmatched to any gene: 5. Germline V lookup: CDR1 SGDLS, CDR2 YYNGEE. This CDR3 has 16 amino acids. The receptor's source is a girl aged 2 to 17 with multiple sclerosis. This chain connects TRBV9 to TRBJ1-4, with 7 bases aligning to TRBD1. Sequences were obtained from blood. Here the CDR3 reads CASSDRDRPTNEKLFF. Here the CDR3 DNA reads TGTGCCAGCAGCGACCGGGACAGACCAACTAATGAAAAACTGTTTTTT.